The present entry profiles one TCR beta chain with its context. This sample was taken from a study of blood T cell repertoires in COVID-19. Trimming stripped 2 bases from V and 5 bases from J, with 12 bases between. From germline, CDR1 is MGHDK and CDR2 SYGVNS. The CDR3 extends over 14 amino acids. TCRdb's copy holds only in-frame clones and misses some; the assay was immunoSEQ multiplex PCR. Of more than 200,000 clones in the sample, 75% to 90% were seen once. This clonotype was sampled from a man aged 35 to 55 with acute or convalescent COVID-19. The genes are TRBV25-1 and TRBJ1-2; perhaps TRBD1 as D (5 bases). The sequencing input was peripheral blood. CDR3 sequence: CASSEQGSGYGYTF. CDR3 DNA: TGTGCCAGCAGTGAACAGGGCTCAGGATATGGCTACACCTTC.